The 25 T cell receptor beta chains below come from one sample, sequenced in a study of blood T cell repertoires in COVID-19. Data came from immunoSEQ multiplex PCR; TCRdb stores just in-frame clones and leaves some out. In the table there are fewer than 350,000 clones, 70% to 90% of which are singletons. Specimen: peripheral blood. The receptors here all came from a woman aged 25 to 39 with COVID-19, enrolled during active disease.

This clone was seen a handful of times. The V and J genes are TRBV7-2 and TRBJ1-1, with 9 bases that match TRBD1. With 5 bases clipped from V and 9 bases from J, the junction kept 13 bases outside the gene matches. Germline-derived CDR1 and CDR2 are SGHTA and FQGNSA. CDR3 length: 15 amino acids. The CDR3 loop is CASSNRGGQGNKAFF. CDR3 bases: TGTGCCAGCAGCAATCGCGGGGGACAGGGTAACAAAGCTTTCTTT.

The chain recombines TRBV6-1 with TRBJ1-5; no firm D call. This CDR3 has 16 amino acids. From germline, CDR1 is MNHNS and CDR2 SASEGT. V shed 4 bases and J shed 1 base, with 14 bases lying between them. CDR3: CASSAPLGESNQPQHF. CDR3 nucleotides: TGTGCCAGCAGTGCCCCGCTCGGGGAAAGCAATCAGCCCCAGCATTTT.

The chain is built from TRBV19 and TRBJ1-2; D perhaps matches TRBD1 (5 bases). The length of the CDR3 is 13 residues. Trimming took off 7 bases at V and 7 bases at J, with 16 bases between the two ends. CDR1 is LNHDA and CDR2 is SQIVND in the germline V gene (reference sequence). The CDR3 DNA sequence: TGTGCCAGTACGGTGGGGGGTAATCGTGGCTACACCTTC. This translates into CASTVGGNRGYTF.

The rearrangement uses TRBV6-5 and TRBJ2-5; 8 nucleotides line up with TRBD2. V shed 2 bases and J 2 bases; nucleotides not matched to a gene: 4. The CDR3 extends over 15 amino acids. CDR1 and CDR2 (germline): MNHEY, SVGAGI. The CDR3 sequence is CASSYGAGGQETQYF. The CDR3 coding sequence is TGTGCCAGCAGTTACGGGGCGGGGGGACAAGAGACCCAGTACTTC.

The V call is TRBV9, the J call TRBJ1-1; 7 positions match TRBD1. Per germline, CDR1 SGDLS and CDR2 YYNGEE. This CDR3 has 14 residues. V lost 3 bases, J lost 1 base, and 3 bases stayed unmatched. In DNA, the CDR3 is TGTGCCAGCAGCGAGAGGACAGGGAACACTGAAGCTTTCTTT. Its protein is CASSERTGNTEAFF. The entire variable domain, with the rest obtained from reference TRBV9 and TRBJ1-1, is as follows: DSGVTQTPKHLITATGQRVTLRCSPRSGDLSVYWYQQSLDQGLQFLIQYYNGEERAKGNILERFSAQQFPDLHSELNLSSLELGDSALYFCASSERTGNTEAFFGQGTRLTVV.

This chain joins TRBV2 and TRBJ1-6; weak D call: TRBD1 (5 bases). CDR3 length: 20 amino acids. Germline V gene lookup returns CDR1 SNHLY and CDR2 FYNNEI. V was shortened by 8 bases and J by 7 bases, with 33 bases between the two germline ends. The CDR3 protein is CASGAGPTLIRWGENSPLHF. CDR3 bases: TGTGCCAGCGGAGCGGGTCCAACCCTAATTAGGTGGGGCGAAAATTCACCCCTCCACTTT.

V usage is TRBV7-9 and J usage is TRBJ2-5, with 11 nucleotides matching TRBD1. The CDR3 consists of 16 residues. V gave up 5 bases and J gave up 5 bases; unmatched junction bases: 10. Germline V gene data show CDR1 as SEHNR and CDR2 as FQNEAQ (reference sequence). CDR3 coding DNA: TGTGCCAGCAGCACTTACGGACAGGGGGCTTTGGAGACCCAGTACTTC. Encoded protein: CASSTYGQGALETQYF.

This clone came up a few times. The chain has TRBV2 and TRBJ1-2; the match to TRBD1 covers 9 bases. The germline V gene encodes CDR1 SNHLY and CDR2 FYNNEI. The ends lost 6 bases at V and 7 bases at J; junction bases unmatched: 12. This CDR3 has 15 amino acids. The CDR3 sequence is CASRGSGQGFRGYTF. The CDR3 DNA reads TGTGCCAGCAGGGGTTCGGGACAGGGATTTCGTGGCTACACCTTC.

This rearrangement joins TRBV5-4 to TRBJ1-2; D not resolved. The CDR3 sequence is 14 residues long. The germline gives CDR1 SGHNT, CDR2 YYREEE (reference sequence). The germline V and J ends were trimmed by 0 bases and 4 bases, with 10 bases remaining between them. The CDR3 sequence is CASSLDWYGYGYTF. The CDR3, as DNA: TGTGCCAGCAGCTTGGACTGGTACGGCTATGGCTACACCTTC.

V is TRBV19 and J is TRBJ2-2; 7 bases match TRBD2. There are 15 residues in the CDR3. Germline assignment: CDR1 LNHDA and CDR2 SQIVND (reference sequence). V lost 7 bases, J lost 6 bases, and 11 bases stayed unmatched. The chain's CDR3 is CASTRGRLAAGELFF. The CDR3 DNA is TGTGCCAGTACACGGGGGAGACTAGCAGCCGGGGAGCTGTTTTTT. Using reference TRBV19 and TRBJ2-2 for the parts outside the CDR3, the full variable domain is DGGITQSPKYLFRKEGQNVTLSCEQNLNHDAMYWYRQDPGQGLRLIYYSQIVNDFQKGDIAEGYSVSREKKESFPLTVTSAQKNPTAFYLCASTRGRLAAGELFFGEGSRLTVL.

This clone turned up a few times. The chain employs TRBV14 and TRBJ2-2, with D possibly matching TRBD2 (5 bases). Germline values: CDR1 SGHDN, CDR2 FVKESK. The V and J ends lost 0 bases and 7 bases respectively, with 12 bases between them. The CDR3 is 15 amino acids. CDR3 bases: TGTGCCAGCAGCCAAGACGTGGTCCGGGGCGGGGAGCTGTTTTTT. Encoded protein: CASSQDVVRGGELFF.

This clone was seen just once. The chain employs TRBV7-3 and TRBJ2-7; D gene uncertain. With 1 base removed from V and 4 bases from J, the gap between germline ends came to 8 bases. Germline V gives CDR1 SGHTA, CDR2 FQGTGA. This CDR3 region has 13 residues. The CDR3 DNA reads as TGTGCCAGCAGCTTAATGGGCTCTTACGAGCAGTACTTC. Translating gives CASSLMGSYEQYF.

A single count supports this clone. The rearrangement uses TRBV25-1 and TRBJ1-1; TRBD1 agrees at 8 bases. The CDR3 has 15 residues. Germline V CDR1 and CDR2: MGHDK, SYGVNS. Losses at the gene ends were 4 bases for V and 4 bases for J; bases not matched to a gene: 8. The CDR3 DNA sequence: TGTGCCAGCAGTGTCTCGACAGGGGTCGGCACTGAAGCTTTCTTT. Its protein product is CASSVSTGVGTEAFF.

The rearrangement joins TRBV24-1 to TRBJ1-1; 10 nucleotides match TRBD1. From germline, CDR1 is KGHDR and CDR2 SFDVKD. J lost 4 bases, V lost 4 bases, and 5 bases had no gene match. The CDR3 spans 15 residues. The CDR3 spells CATSDRGTGVTEAFF. DNA of the CDR3: TGTGCCACCAGTGACCGGGGGACAGGGGTCACTGAAGCTTTCTTT.

The chain joins TRBV19 to TRBJ1-5, with 8 bases lining up with TRBD1. The germline gives CDR1 LNHDA, CDR2 SQIVND (reference sequence). CDR3 length: 17 amino acids. The V segment lost 5 bases and the J segment 4 bases; nucleotides outside the gene matches: 13. CDR3 nucleotide sequence: TGTGCCAGTAGTCCCCAAAGCGGACAGGGTAGAAATCAGCCCCAGCATTTT. Amino acid sequence: CASSPQSGQGRNQPQHF.

This clone was seen only a few times. The chain recombines TRBV5-5 with TRBJ1-1, with 8 bases matching TRBD1. CDR3 length: 14 amino acids. Trimming at V came to 4 bases and at J to 0 bases, leaving 2 bases not matched to a gene. Germline V gene data show CDR1 as SGHKS and CDR2 as YYEKEE (reference sequence). CDR3 DNA: TGTGCCAGCAGCCGACAGGGGATGAACACTGAAGCTTTCTTT. Translated: CASSRQGMNTEAFF.

The chain recombines TRBV11-2 with TRBJ2-3, with D maybe TRBD2 (5 bases). The germline V gene has CDR1 SGHAT and CDR2 FQNNGV. With 6 bases removed from V and 5 bases from J, the gap between germline ends came to 12 bases. The CDR3 loop spans 13 amino acids. CDR3 residues: CASRSYGVDTQYF. The CDR3 DNA reads as TGTGCCAGCAGATCCTACGGGGTAGATACGCAGTATTTT. The full variable domain, with the rest looked up from reference TRBV11-2 and TRBJ2-3, is EAGVAQSPRYKIIEKRQSVAFWCNPISGHATLYWYQQILGQGPKLLIQFQNNGVVDDSQLPKDRFSAERLKGVDSTLKIQPAKLEDSAVYLCASRSYGVDTQYFGPGTRLTVL.

The chain joins TRBV21-1 to TRBJ2-1; no check of the table's D call, TRBD2, against the DNA was made. TRBV21-1 is shown as a pseudogene. The CDR3 extends over 14 amino acids. DNA of the CDR3: TGTGCCAGCAGGGCGGGGGGCTCCTACAATGAGCAGTTCTTC. Translating gives CASRAGGSYNEQFF.

This sequence joins TRBV9 and TRBJ1-2; D is uncertain. Per the germline V gene, CDR1 is SGDLS and CDR2 is YYNGEE. The CDR3 is 15 amino acids. The V end was cut by 3 bases, the J end by 2 bases, with 14 bases between. CDR3 sequence: CASSEPEAGNYGYTF. CDR3 sequence (DNA): TGTGCCAGCAGCGAACCAGAGGCGGGCAACTATGGCTACACCTTC.

The table lists this clone with a count of one. V and J are TRBV4-1 and TRBJ2-4, with 11 positions matching TRBD2. This CDR3 has 19 amino acids. J was trimmed by 0 bases and V by 0 bases; bases with no gene match: 7. Looked up from germline, CDR1 is MGHRA and CDR2 is YSYEKL. CDR3 bases: TGCGCCAGCAGCCAAGAACTAGCGGGGGCCCGAGTAGCCAAAAACATTCAGTACTTC. This sequence encodes CASSQELAGARVAKNIQYF.

The rearrangement links TRBV6-1 to TRBJ1-3; weak D call: TRBD1 (6 bases). V was shortened by 2 bases and J by 0 bases, with 11 bases between the two germline ends. The CDR3 sequence is 16 residues long. CDR1 and CDR2 (germline): MNHNS, SASEGT. The CDR3 spells CASSEWDKSSGNTIYF. The CDR3 DNA is TGTGCCAGCAGTGAATGGGACAAGAGCTCTGGAAACACCATATATTTT.

This chain uses TRBV6-5 with TRBJ1-6; D gene uncertain. The germline gives CDR1 MNHEY, CDR2 SVGAGI. The V end lost 2 bases, the J end lost 5 bases, and 13 bases lay between the germline ends. There are 16 residues in the CDR3. The CDR3 bases are TGTGCCAGCAGTTACGCCTATCAGAGGGATAATTCACCCCTCCACTTT. Its protein product is CASSYAYQRDNSPLHF.

The V and J genes are TRBV18 and TRBJ1-5, with D unresolved. The V gene lost 5 bases and the J gene lost 4 bases, with 9 bases spanning the gap. The CDR3 contains 13 residues. Germline V gene data show CDR1 as KGHSH and CDR2 as LQKENI. The CDR3 sequence: CASSEGFNQPQHF. The CDR3 DNA sequence: TGTGCCAGCTCAGAGGGATTTAATCAGCCCCAGCATTTT.

The chain employs TRBV6-5 and TRBJ1-1; TRBD1 matches 8 bases. The germline CDR1 and CDR2 sequences are MNHEY and SVGAGI. The CDR3 has 14 amino acids. The V gene end was trimmed by 4 bases and the J gene end by 5 bases; junction bases not matched to a gene: 6. The CDR3 DNA is TGTGCCAGCAGTTCCAGACAGGGGTTGACTGAAGCTTTCTTT. It yields the protein CASSSRQGLTEAFF.

The rearrangement joins TRBV6-1 to TRBJ2-1; 7 bases map to TRBD1. V was pared by 2 bases and J by 5 bases, with 6 bases of the junction left unmatched. The CDR3 consists of 15 residues. The germline CDR1 and CDR2 sequences are MNHNS and SASEGT. CDR3 coding DNA: TGTGCCAGCAGTGAAAGGGACAGCCAAAACAATGAGCAGTTCTTC. This sequence encodes CASSERDSQNNEQFF.